This T cell receptor (beta chain) was found in a study of blood T cell repertoires in COVID-19. Study summary: The origin of the acute and convalescent COVID-19 samples was the United States, Italy and Spain.

The method was immunoSEQ multiplex PCR; TCRdb's version includes in-frame clones alone and lacks a portion of them. The sample yields 400,000 to 500,000 clones, approximately 91% seen once. Participants' own reports of clinical history determined their cohort assignment. Within 2 weeks of study entry, exposed participants had contacted a PCR-confirmed or clinician-diagnosed COVID-19 case. The TCR was taken from a woman younger than 30 who had been exposed to COVID-19. Material: PBMCs or T cells enriched from blood (not recorded which).

The CDR3 is CASSQGQSLPTQYF. The DNA for the CDR3 is TGTGCCAGCAGCCAAGGACAGTCTCTCCCCACGCAGTATTTT. The V gene is TRBV3-1 (or the pseudogene TRBV3-2), the J gene TRBJ2-3; possibly TRBD1 for D (5 bases). Per the germline V gene, CDR1 is LGHDT and CDR2 is YNNKEL (reference sequence). Deletions cut 1 base from V and 9 bases from J, with 14 bases between. The CDR3 has 14 residues.